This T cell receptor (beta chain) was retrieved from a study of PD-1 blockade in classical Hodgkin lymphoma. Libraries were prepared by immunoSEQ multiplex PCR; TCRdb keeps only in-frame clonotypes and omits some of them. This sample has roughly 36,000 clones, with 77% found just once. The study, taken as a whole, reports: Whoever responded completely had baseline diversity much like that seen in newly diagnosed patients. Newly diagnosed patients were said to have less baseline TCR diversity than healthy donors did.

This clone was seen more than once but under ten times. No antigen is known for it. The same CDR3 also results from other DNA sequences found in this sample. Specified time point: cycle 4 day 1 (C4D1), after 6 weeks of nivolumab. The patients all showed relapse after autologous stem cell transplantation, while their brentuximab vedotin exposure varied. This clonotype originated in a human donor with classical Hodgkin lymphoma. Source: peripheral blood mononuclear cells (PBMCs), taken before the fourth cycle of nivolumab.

The chain's CDR3 is CASSQGENTEAFF. The CDR3 nucleotides read TGTGCCAGCAGCCAGGGAGAGAACACTGAAGCTTTCTTT. The chain carries TRBV2 and TRBJ1-1, with D maybe TRBD1 (5 bases). V was cut by 6 bases and J by 1 base, with 9 bases left in between. CDR1 SNHLY and CDR2 FYNNEI come from the germline V gene. The CDR3 is made up of 13 amino acids.